This T cell receptor (beta chain) was retrieved from a study of CD8 T cells in ankylosing spondylitis. The study, taken as a whole, reports: For ankylosing spondylitis blood, a TCR beta motif of seven to nine highly homologous variants appeared characteristic.

5'-RACE, quantitative and with molecular barcodes, yielded the TCR beta libraries. TCRdb called the 5' RACE reads again in MiXCR, with one record for every CDR3 protein. This sample has about 340,000 distinct CDR3 sequences, with roughly 14% found just once. This clonotype was found a few times. Its specificity is unknown. The CDR3 is 12 residues long. V lost 4 bases and J lost 6, with 9 bases in between. CDR1 is SGHRS, CDR2 YFSETQ, per germline. Sequenced material: blood, either unsorted or a sorted T cell fraction (not recorded which). This clonotype was sampled from a male donor with ankylosing spondylitis or in good health (not recorded which). The J gene is TRBJ2-3, the V gene TRBV5-1, with D maybe TRBD2 (6 bases). The CDR3 DNA follows: TGCGCCAGCAGCAAGGCGGGGGATACGCAGTATTTT. Residues: CASSKAGDTQYF.